The next 31 T cell receptor beta chains were all read from a single sample in a study of shared clonotypes between healthy human individuals. The method was immunoSEQ multiplex PCR; TCRdb's version includes in-frame clones alone and lacks a portion of them. The data hold about 490,000 clones, with over 60% observed a single time. The sample comprised PBMCs. All receptors come from a woman aged 40 to 50 in good health. Some clones in this sample may be carry-over from other donors' samples.

The V and J genes are TRBV29-1 and TRBJ2-7, with 7 bases identical to TRBD1. This CDR3 spans 12 amino acids. Germline lookup yields CDR1 SQVTM and CDR2 ANQGSEA. V lost 7 bases to trimming and J lost 2 bases; unmatched junction nucleotides: 5. The CDR3 loop is CSARQGPYEQYF. The CDR3 DNA is TGCAGCGCCCGACAGGGTCCCTACGAGCAGTACTTC.

The J gene is TRBJ1-5, the V gene TRBV10-2; TRBD1 is a possible D gene (5 bases). Trimming stripped 5 bases from V and 5 bases from J, with 7 bases between. Germline V CDR1 and CDR2: WSHSY, SAAADI. CDR3 size: 12 residues. The CDR3 DNA is TGCGCCAGCAGTCAAGGGGATCAGCCCCAGCATTTT. It yields the protein CASSQGDQPQHF.

The chain carries TRBV6-5 and TRBJ1-2; D might be TRBD1 (6 bases). The CDR3 consists of 12 residues. Trimming stripped 5 bases from V and 8 bases from J, with 12 bases between. Germline CDR1 MNHEY, CDR2 SVGAGI. The CDR3 DNA follows: TGTGCCAGCAGTCAAGGACAGTCGGGCTACACCTTC. Encoded protein: CASSQGQSGYTF.

Notes on this clone: This likely traces to a read error, being one base from a far larger clone. The chain carries TRBV13 and TRBJ2-5; D is ambiguous. The DNA end is a closer match to TRBJ2-7, so the J assignment may be wrong. This CDR3 has 14 amino acids. Germline CDR1 reads PRHDT; CDR2 reads FYEKMQ (reference sequence). CDR3 sequence (DNA): TGTGCCAGCAGCCTAACCCCCTGCTCCTACGAGCAGTACTTC. Protein: CASSLTPCSYEQYF.

This clone turned up a few times. The chain uses TRBV6-5 and TRBJ2-7; D may be TRBD2 (7 bases). This CDR3 spans 13 amino acids. Germline V gives CDR1 MNHEY, CDR2 SVGAGI. V lost 7 bases to trimming and J lost 6 bases, with 16 bases between them. CDR3 in amino acids: CASISEGGGEQYF. As DNA, the CDR3 is TGTGCCAGCATCTCTGAGGGAGGGGGCGAGCAGTACTTC.

This chain joins TRBV30 and TRBJ1-6; possibly TRBD1 for D (6 bases). V lost 5 bases and J 7 bases, leaving 18 bases between the germline ends. Germline V gene sequence: CDR1 GTSNPN, CDR2 SVGIG (reference sequence). The CDR3 covers 15 residues. CDR3 bases: TGTGCCTGGCTGAAACAGGGTCGGGGCAATTCACCCCTCCACTTT. Translating it yields CAWLKQGRGNSPLHF.

In its sample, this clone was seen a few times. The J gene is TRBJ2-1, the V gene TRBV7-9; 12 bases align to TRBD2. V was clipped by 5 bases and J by 8 bases; unmatched bases: 7. CDR1 is SEHNR and CDR2 is FQNEAQ in the germline V gene (reference sequence). The CDR3 has 15 amino acids. The CDR3 DNA follows: TGTGCCAGCAGCCGACTAGCGGGAGTGCTTCATGAGCAGTTCTTC. Translated: CASSRLAGVLHEQFF.

This chain connects TRBV4-2 to TRBJ2-3, with no clear D. This CDR3 is 12 amino acids long. Between the trimmed V and J ends, which lost 2 bases and 0 bases, there was a span of 0 bases. Germline V lookup: CDR1 LGHNA, CDR2 YNFKEQ. CDR3 region: CASSQSTDTQYF. In DNA form, the CDR3 reads TGTGCCAGCAGCCAAAGCACAGATACGCAGTATTTT.

The CDR3 DNA sequence: TGTGCCAGCTCATTAGAAACAGGGGGCGAACGGAGTGGCTACACCTTC. This sequence encodes CASSLETGGERSGYTF. The chain employs TRBV18 and TRBJ1-2, with TRBD1 identical over 9 bases. Germline CDR1 KGHSH, CDR2 LQKENI. The CDR3 has 16 amino acids. The V and J ends lost 5 bases and 7 bases, in that order; junction bases with no gene match: 14.

This clone occurred a few times. Different DNA sequences within this sample yield the same CDR3. This chain joins TRBV19 and TRBJ2-1, with 9 bases lining up with TRBD2. This CDR3 has 14 residues. V dropped 4 bases and J dropped 6; count of bases not matched to a gene: 4. CDR1 LNHDA and CDR2 SQIVND come from the germline V gene (reference sequence). The CDR3 reads CASSNPGLANEQFF. The DNA for the CDR3 is TGTGCCAGTAGTAACCCGGGACTAGCCAATGAGCAGTTCTTC.

The chain recombines TRBV10-2 with TRBJ2-1; D may be TRBD1 or TRBD2 (7 bases each). Deletions cut 6 bases from V and 5 bases from J, with 17 bases between. This CDR3 is built from 15 residues. Germline-derived CDR1 and CDR2 are WSHSY and SAAADI. The CDR3 nucleotides are TGCGCCAGCAGCTTCAGGGGGACTAACGACAATGAGCAGTTCTTC. It specifies CASSFRGTNDNEQFF.

This clone was picked up one time. V usage is TRBV29-1 and J usage is TRBJ2-4; maybe TRBD2 (5 bases). The germline CDR1 and CDR2 sequences are SQVTM and ANQGSEA. Trimming removed 4 bases from V and 4 bases from J, with 11 bases in between. The CDR3 has 13 residues. The CDR3 spells CSVGGNPKNIQYF. CDR3 nucleotides: TGCAGCGTTGGAGGGAATCCTAAAAACATTCAGTACTTC.

With respect to this clone: Other DNA sequences from this sample encode an identical CDR3 as well. The chain is built from TRBV9 and TRBJ2-7; TRBD1 agrees at 8 bases. CDR3 size: 14 residues. V lost 2 bases and J lost 2; bases outside the gene matches: 3. CDR1 SGDLS and CDR2 YYNGEE come from the germline V gene. The CDR3 region is CASSVGTGAYEQYF. CDR3 DNA: TGTGCCAGCAGCGTTGGGACAGGAGCCTACGAGCAGTACTTC.

This clone occurred a few times. The chain joins TRBV28 to TRBJ2-2, with TRBD2 matching over 8 bases. Germline CDR1 reads MDHEN; CDR2 reads SYDVKM. After removal of 5 bases from V and 6 bases from J, the junction contained 2 bases not matched to a gene. This CDR3 is built from 13 residues. DNA of the CDR3: TGTGCCAGCAGTCCCGGGAGGGCCGGGGAGCTGTTTTTT. Translating gives CASSPGRAGELFF.

The V call is TRBV5-4, the J call TRBJ2-2; 8 bases are shared with TRBD2. This CDR3 contains 17 residues. Germline V gene sequence: CDR1 SGHNT, CDR2 YYREEE (reference sequence). V shed 0 bases and J 0 bases; nucleotides not matched to a gene: 4. As DNA, the CDR3 is TGTGCCAGCAGCTTGGCCTTACTAGCGGCGAACACCGGGGAGCTGTTTTTT. Translation gives CASSLALLAANTGELFF.

The chain combines TRBV13 with TRBJ2-1; D may be TRBD1 (6 bases). Per germline, CDR1 PRHDT and CDR2 FYEKMQ (reference sequence). V gave up 0 bases and J gave up 3 bases, with 18 bases separating them. The CDR3 has 18 amino acids. In DNA form, the CDR3 reads TGTGCCAGCAGCTTAGGTGTGGGGGCAGGGCCGAACTACAATGAGCAGTTCTTC. It yields the protein CASSLGVGAGPNYNEQFF.

This chain links TRBV30 with TRBJ2-5; the D gene is possibly TRBD1 (5 bases). The CDR3 runs 14 residues. CDR1 and CDR2 from the germline V gene are GTSNPN and SVGIG (reference sequence). The V and J ends lost 0 bases and 2 bases respectively, with 10 bases between them. The CDR3 DNA reads as TGTGCCTGGAGTGTCGGCAGGGCACAAGAGACCCAGTACTTC. Translated: CAWSVGRAQETQYF. Supplemented by reference TRBV30 and TRBJ2-5, the full variable domain reads SQTIHQWPATLVQPVGSPLSLECTVEGTSNPNLYWYRQAAGRGLQLLFYSVGIGQISSEVPQNLSASRPQDRQFILSSKKLLLSDSGFYLCAWSVGRAQETQYFGPGTRLLVL.

The chain couples TRBV9 to TRBJ1-3; 9 nucleotides agree with TRBD1. The CDR3 contains 17 residues. The V segment lost 4 bases and the J segment 1 base; nucleotides outside the gene matches: 9. Germline CDR1 SGDLS, CDR2 YYNGEE. The CDR3 region is CASSQGQGLESGNTIYF. CDR3 in DNA: TGTGCCAGCAGCCAAGGACAGGGGCTTGAATCTGGAAACACCATATATTTT.

This chain connects TRBV6-5 to TRBJ2-7; the match to TRBD1 covers 9 bases. CDR3 length equals 15 residues. V was pared by 4 bases and J by 4 bases, with 8 bases of the junction left unmatched. Germline V gives CDR1 MNHEY, CDR2 SVGAGI. CDR3 protein: CASSSPGQGFYEQYF. CDR3 sequence (DNA): TGTGCCAGCAGTTCCCCCGGACAGGGGTTTTACGAGCAGTACTTC.

This clone has only a few counts. The chain recombines TRBV6-1 with TRBJ1-2; possible D gene TRBD1, 6 bases. CDR1 MNHNS and CDR2 SASEGT come from the germline V gene. CDR3 length equals 14 residues. Trimming stripped 0 bases from V and 7 bases from J, with 12 bases between. The CDR3 reads CASSEAFRGFGYTF. Here the CDR3 DNA reads TGTGCCAGCAGTGAAGCCTTCAGGGGCTTTGGCTACACCTTC.

The rearrangement joins TRBV11-1 to TRBJ2-1; 7 nucleotides agree with TRBD2. CDR1 and CDR2 from the germline V gene are SGHAT and FQDESV (reference sequence). The CDR3 extends over 16 amino acids. The J segment lost 6 bases and the V segment lost 5 bases, leaving 13 bases of the junction unmatched. This CDR3 reads CASSPPGAGAGNEQFF. CDR3 DNA: TGTGCCAGCAGCCCACCCGGCGCGGGAGCGGGCAATGAGCAGTTCTTC.

The rearrangement links TRBV6-1 to TRBJ2-5; D could derive from TRBD1 or TRBD2 (5 bases each). Per the germline V gene, CDR1 is MNHNS and CDR2 is SASEGT. V shed 5 bases and J shed 2 bases, with 12 bases lying between them. The CDR3 consists of 14 residues. The CDR3, as DNA: TGTGCCAGCAGTATACCGGGACGACAAGAGACCCAGTACTTC. This encodes CASSIPGRQETQYF.

The V and J genes are TRBV7-9 and TRBJ1-1, with 7 bases that match TRBD1. The germline CDR1 and CDR2 sequences are SEHNR and FQNEAQ (reference sequence). CDR3 length: 15 residues. The V gene end was trimmed by 7 bases and the J gene end by 0 bases; junction bases not matched to a gene: 8. The CDR3 sequence: CASTEQGTLNTEAFF. The CDR3 bases are TGTGCCAGCACCGAACAGGGGACCCTGAACACTGAAGCTTTCTTT.

CDR3 protein: CASSAQGDTGELFF. The CDR3 nucleotides read TGTGCCAGCTCAGCACAGGGAGACACCGGGGAGCTGTTTTTT. The chain is built from TRBV18 and TRBJ2-2, with a possible D match to TRBD1 (6 bases). The CDR3 covers 14 residues. Germline V CDR1 and CDR2: KGHSH, LQKENI. The germline V and J ends were trimmed by 5 bases and 3 bases, with 10 bases remaining between them. The full variable domain, its missing parts supplied by reference TRBV18 and TRBJ2-2, is NAGVMQNPRHLVRRRGQEARLRCSPMKGHSHVYWYRQLPEEGLKFMVYLQKENIIDESGMPKERFSAEFPKEGPSILRIQQVVRGDSAAYFCASSAQGDTGELFFGEGSRLTVL.

The chain employs TRBV10-2 and TRBJ1-1; no firm D call. Germline loops: CDR1 WSHSY, CDR2 SAAADI. This CDR3 is 14 amino acids long. With 3 bases removed from V and 1 base from J, the gap between germline ends came to 9 bases. CDR3 sequence: CASSDRAPNTEAFF. The CDR3 DNA reads TGCGCCAGCAGTGACCGGGCCCCGAACACTGAAGCTTTCTTT.

The gene calls are TRBV5-4 and TRBJ2-5, with 14 bases that match TRBD2. J lost 5 bases, V lost 3 bases, and 6 bases had no gene match. The CDR3 runs 16 residues. Germline V gives CDR1 SGHNT, CDR2 YYREEE (reference sequence). This chain's CDR3 is CASSSATSGRGETQYF. In DNA form, the CDR3 reads TGTGCCAGCAGCTCGGCGACTAGCGGGAGGGGGGAGACCCAGTACTTC.

The rearrangement links TRBV28 to TRBJ1-3, with a tentative D call TRBD1 (6 bases). This CDR3 contains 13 residues. The V end lost 10 bases, the J end lost 4 bases, and 14 bases lay between the germline ends. Germline-derived CDR1 and CDR2 are MDHEN and SYDVKM. CDR3 amino acids: CAIAGVGGNTIYF. CDR3 DNA: TGTGCCATAGCAGGGGTCGGGGGAAACACCATATATTTT.

The chain links TRBV7-2 to TRBJ2-5, with 8 nucleotides matching TRBD2. CDR3 size: 15 residues. Per germline, CDR1 SGHTA and CDR2 FQGNSA. V shed 5 bases and J 2 bases; nucleotides not matched to a gene: 7. Here the CDR3 reads CASSRSGTRQETQYF. The CDR3 DNA is TGTGCCAGCAGCCGCAGCGGGACTAGACAAGAGACCCAGTACTTC.

In its sample, this clone was seen a few times. CDR3 DNA sequence: TGTGCCAGCAGCTTACTGACAGGGAGTGAGACCCAGTACTTC. This translates into CASSLLTGSETQYF. The chain is built from TRBV7-2 and TRBJ2-5; 7 bases match TRBD1. V lost 2 bases and J lost 5; bases outside the gene matches: 5. CDR1 is SGHTA, CDR2 FQGNSA, per germline. The CDR3 sequence is 14 residues long.

The J gene is TRBJ1-2, the V gene TRBV18, with 9 bases lining up with TRBD1. This CDR3 comprises 15 residues. Trimming cost V 6 bases and J 2 bases; bases outside gene matches: 7. From germline, CDR1 is KGHSH and CDR2 LQKENI. DNA of the CDR3: TGTGCCAGCTCCGGCGGCGGACAGGGGAACTATGGCTACACCTTC. It codes for CASSGGGQGNYGYTF.

This sequence joins TRBV10-2 and TRBJ2-1; a weak D match, TRBD1 (6 bases). The CDR3 is 16 residues long. The V and J ends lost 7 bases and 3 bases respectively, with 19 bases between them. Looked up from germline, CDR1 is WSHSY and CDR2 is SAAADI. CDR3 loop: CASKTVRGSIYNEQFF. DNA of the CDR3: TGCGCCAGCAAAACCGTAAGGGGGAGTATCTACAATGAGCAGTTCTTC.